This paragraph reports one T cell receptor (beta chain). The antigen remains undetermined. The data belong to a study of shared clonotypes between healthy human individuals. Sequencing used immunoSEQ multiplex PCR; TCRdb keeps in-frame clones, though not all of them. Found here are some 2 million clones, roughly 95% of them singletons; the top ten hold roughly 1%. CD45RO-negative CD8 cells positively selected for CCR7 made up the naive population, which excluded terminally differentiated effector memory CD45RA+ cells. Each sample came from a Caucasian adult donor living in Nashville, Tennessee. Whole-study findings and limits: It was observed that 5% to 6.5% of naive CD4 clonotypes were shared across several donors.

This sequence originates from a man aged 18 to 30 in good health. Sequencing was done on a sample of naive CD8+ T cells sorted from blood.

The DNA of the CDR3 is TGTGCCACCAGCCCCCGCGCCCTAGCGGGGGCTTACTACGAGCAGTACTTC. This codes for CATSPRALAGAYYEQYF. V gene TRBV15 combines with J gene TRBJ2-7; 10 positions agree with TRBD2. Germline trimming cut 5 bases from V and 3 bases from J; bases unmatched to any gene: 13. The CDR3 loop spans 17 amino acids. From germline, CDR1 is LNHNV and CDR2 YYDKDF (reference sequence).